Included here is one T cell receptor (beta chain) sequence, with context. The method was immunoSEQ multiplex PCR; TCRdb's version includes in-frame clones alone and lacks a portion of them. The data show roughly 170,000 clones, about 87% seen once. The data stem from a study of blood T cell repertoires in COVID-19. V was clipped by 0 bases and J by 1 base; unmatched bases: 2. The CDR3 sequence is 15 residues long. Per the germline V gene, CDR1 is SGHDN and CDR2 is FVKESK. Sequencing was carried out using peripheral blood. This chain uses TRBV14 with TRBJ2-5; 7 bases are a match to TRBD2. This sequence originates from a man aged 35 to 55 with active or convalescent COVID-19. The CDR3 DNA reads as TGTGCCAGCAGCCAAGAGGGGGGGGGCCAAGAGACCCAGTACTTC. It translates to CASSQEGGGQETQYF.